Below, 15 T cell receptor beta chains from the same sample are listed, as sequenced in a study of T cells in Graves' hyperthyroidism and ophthalmopathy. Amplification of TCR beta CDR3 regions was performed using RNA transcripts as template. The HTBI primer set drove a first-round RT-PCR of the TCR CDR3. From the multiplex PCR reads, TCRdb called clonotypes with MiXCR, one entry per CDR3 protein. Of 700,000 to 950,000 distinct CDR3 sequences detected, approximately 40% appear once; the ten largest clones hold less than 40%. The sequenced sample was blood. The receptors were gathered from a woman between 40 and 50 years old with Graves' hyperthyroidism.

The CDR3, as DNA: TGCAGCCAAGGACAGGGAATCGTCCACGAGCAGTACTTC. It is translated as CSQGQGIVHEQYF. This chain links TRBV29-1 with TRBJ2-7, with 8 positions matching TRBD1. The germline V gene encodes CDR1 SQVTM and CDR2 ANQGSEA. The trim removed 8 bases at V and 5 bases at J, leaving 11 bases unmatched. This CDR3 is 13 amino acids long.

The rearrangement joins TRBV24-1 to TRBJ2-7; 9 bases match TRBD1. The germline V gene encodes CDR1 KGHDR and CDR2 SFDVKD. The CDR3 has 13 residues. J was trimmed by 5 bases and V by 9 bases; bases with no gene match: 7. The CDR3 nucleotides are TGTGCCACCGGAGGACAGGGGCAGGACGAGCAGTACTTC. Translating gives CATGGQGQDEQYF.

With respect to this clonotype: Since a much larger clone is just one base distant, this may be a read error. This chain connects TRBV25-1 to TRBJ2-5; D is possibly TRBD2 (5 bases). With 3 bases removed from V and 3 bases from J, the gap between germline ends came to 11 bases. Germline assignment: CDR1 MGHDK and CDR2 SYGVNS. This CDR3 is 14 amino acids long. The CDR3 DNA is TGTGCCAGCAGTGAGGGGTCGGGGAAAGAGACCCAGTACTTC. This translates into CASSEGSGKETQYF.

This clonotype occurred many times. CDR3 in amino acids: CAITKTAANTEAFF. The CDR3 bases are TGTGCCATCACCAAGACAGCGGCGAACACTGAAGCTTTCTTT. The chain recombines TRBV10-3 with TRBJ1-1, with D possibly TRBD1 on 5 matching bases. V dropped 7 bases and J dropped 1 base, with 13 bases sitting between them. The CDR3 spans 14 residues. Per germline, CDR1 ENHRY and CDR2 SYGVKD.

This clonotype came up a few times. The gene calls are TRBV4-1 and TRBJ2-5; the match to TRBD2 covers 9 bases. The CDR3 is made up of 15 amino acids. The V gene end was trimmed by 1 base and the J gene end by 9 bases; junction bases not matched to a gene: 9. Germline values: CDR1 MGHRA, CDR2 YSYEKL. In nucleotides, the CDR3 is TGCGCCAGCAGCCAAGGAACTAGCGGGCCGTGGCCCCAGTACTTC. It yields the protein CASSQGTSGPWPQYF.

The V and J genes are TRBV7-9 and TRBJ1-3; D is possibly TRBD1 (5 bases). V lost 7 bases and J 0 bases, leaving 19 bases between the germline ends. The CDR3 contains 17 residues. Germline CDR1 SEHNR, CDR2 FQNEAQ (reference sequence). CDR3 residues: CASTMGGGAGSGNTIYF. CDR3 sequence (DNA): TGTGCCAGCACTATGGGGGGGGGTGCGGGCTCTGGAAACACCATATATTTT.

This clonotype was observed at least ten times. The chain is built from TRBV5-1 and TRBJ2-7; 9 bases agree with TRBD1. The ends lost 2 bases at V and 5 bases at J; junction bases unmatched: 5. This CDR3 is 14 amino acids long. Germline CDR1 is SGHRS and CDR2 is YFSETQ. CDR3 loop: CASSLGTGPDEQYF. In nucleotides, the CDR3 is TGCGCCAGCAGCTTAGGGACAGGGCCCGACGAGCAGTACTTC.

There are many counts of this clonotype. The rearrangement joins TRBV9 to TRBJ2-6; a possible D gene is TRBD1 (5 bases). CDR1 is SGDLS, CDR2 YYNGEE, per germline. This CDR3 has 17 amino acids. The V end lost 0 bases, the J end lost 4 bases, and 14 bases lay between the germline ends. CDR3 sequence (DNA): TGTGCCAGCAGCGTAGCTATCCGCAGGGCCGGGGCCAACGTCCTGACTTTC. Amino acid sequence: CASSVAIRRAGANVLTF.

This clonotype has at least ten counts. This sequence joins TRBV7-2 and TRBJ1-1, with D hard to call. The germline V gene encodes CDR1 SGHTA and CDR2 FQGNSA. The CDR3 contains 16 residues. Trimming pared 3 bases from V and 2 bases from J, leaving 16 bases between. This chain's CDR3 is CASSFSGRWLNTEAFF. CDR3 DNA: TGTGCCAGCAGCTTTTCGGGTCGGTGGCTAAACACTGAAGCTTTCTTT.

The chain joins TRBV12-3 or TRBV12-4 to TRBJ2-5; 8 bases match TRBD1. The junction had 12 bases not matched to a gene; V was cut back by 6 bases and J by 9 bases. This CDR3 comprises 14 residues. CDR3 protein: CASSRQGSKQPQYF. Here the CDR3 DNA reads TGTGCCAGCAGCCGACAGGGGAGTAAGCAGCCCCAGTACTTC.

This clonotype was recorded at least ten times. The CDR3 loop is CAIAGMGSSYEQYF. CDR3 nucleotide sequence: TGTGCCATCGCGGGGATGGGTAGCTCCTACGAGCAGTACTTC. This chain joins TRBV10-3 and TRBJ2-7; the D gene is possibly TRBD2 (6 bases). The germline CDR1 and CDR2 sequences are ENHRY and SYGVKD. CDR3 length: 14 amino acids. The ends were cut back, 8 bases at V and 0 bases at J, with 14 bases in the middle.

At least ten counts were recorded for this clonotype. The chain links TRBV9 to TRBJ2-7; D is unclear. CDR3 length: 14 amino acids. Germline CDR1 is SGDLS and CDR2 is YYNGEE. Trimming shortened V by 0 bases and J by 1 base, and 8 bases separated the two germline ends. The DNA of the CDR3 is TGTGCCAGCAGCGTAGGAGACGGATCCTACGAGCAGTACTTC. It encodes CASSVGDGSYEQYF.

V is TRBV29-1 and J is TRBJ2-7, with TRBD2 matching 9 bases. Germline V gene sequence: CDR1 SQVTM, CDR2 ANQGSEA. This CDR3 has 13 residues. V trimming: 8 bases; J trimming: 3 bases; junction bases outside the gene matches: 8. The DNA of the CDR3 is TGCAGCTTATGGGCGGGGGGGGTCTACGAGCAGTACTTC. It translates to CSLWAGGVYEQYF.

This clonotype was detected a few times. This chain links TRBV19 with TRBJ2-7; 8 bases line up with TRBD1. Trimming cost V 4 bases and J 4 bases; bases outside gene matches: 3. The germline V gene encodes CDR1 LNHDA and CDR2 SQIVND (reference sequence). The CDR3 has 13 residues. This chain's CDR3 is CASSTRTGYEQYF. The CDR3 DNA reads TGTGCCAGTAGTACTCGGACAGGGTACGAGCAGTACTTC. Supplemented by reference TRBV19 and TRBJ2-7, the full variable domain reads DGGITQSPKYLFRKEGQNVTLSCEQNLNHDAMYWYRQDPGQGLRLIYYSQIVNDFQKGDIAEGYSVSREKKESFPLTVTSAQKNPTAFYLCASSTRTGYEQYFGPGTRLTVT.

This clonotype has at least ten counts. The rearrangement links TRBV10-3 to TRBJ1-1; 9 nucleotides agree with TRBD1. Per germline, CDR1 ENHRY and CDR2 SYGVKD. With V trimmed by 6 bases and J by 0 bases, 8 bases remained unmatched. The CDR3 loop spans 16 amino acids. CDR3 sequence: CAIRERTGALNTEAFF. CDR3 sequence (DNA): TGTGCCATCAGGGAACGGACAGGGGCCTTGAACACTGAAGCTTTCTTT.